The clone carrying this T cell receptor beta chain has more than one count but fewer than ten. This sample is drawn from a study of CD8 T cells in Susac syndrome. This CDR3 has 14 amino acids. The ends were cut back, 0 bases at V and 3 bases at J, with 9 bases in the middle. Germline lookup yields CDR1 SGDLS and CDR2 YYNGEE. Random hexamers were used to reverse transcribe an amount of about 0.45 to 1 ug RNA. The authors amplified TCR beta CDR3 across 54 Vbeta and 13 Jbeta using immunoSEQ multiplex PCR. In TCRdb, the immunoSEQ multiplex PCR reads were re-called with MiXCR into one record per CDR3 protein. The sample consists of 150,000 to 160,000 distinct CDR3 sequences, just under 97% of them appearing once.

The sample taken for sequencing was CD8+ T cells from PBMCs. This TCR was sampled from a human donor with multiple sclerosis. V usage is TRBV9 and J usage is TRBJ2-5; D not certain. The CDR3 region is CASSVGSREETQYF. The CDR3 bases are TGTGCCAGCAGCGTAGGTTCTAGGGAAGAGACCCAGTACTTC.